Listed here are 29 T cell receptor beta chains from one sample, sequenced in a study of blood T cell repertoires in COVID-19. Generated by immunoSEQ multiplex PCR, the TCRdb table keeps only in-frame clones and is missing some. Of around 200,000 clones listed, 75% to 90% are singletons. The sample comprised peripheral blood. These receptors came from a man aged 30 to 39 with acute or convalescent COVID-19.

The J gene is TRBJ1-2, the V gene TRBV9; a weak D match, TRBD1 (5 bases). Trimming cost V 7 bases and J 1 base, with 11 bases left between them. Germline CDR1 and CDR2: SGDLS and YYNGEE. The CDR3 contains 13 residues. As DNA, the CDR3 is TGTGCCAGCGGGGGGAGACTTAACTATGGCTACACCTTC. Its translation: CASGGRLNYGYTF. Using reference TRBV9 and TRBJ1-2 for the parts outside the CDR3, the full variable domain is DSGVTQTPKHLITATGQRVTLRCSPRSGDLSVYWYQQSLDQGLQFLIQYYNGEERAKGNILERFSAQQFPDLHSELNLSSLELGDSALYFCASGGRLNYGYTFGSGTRLTVV.

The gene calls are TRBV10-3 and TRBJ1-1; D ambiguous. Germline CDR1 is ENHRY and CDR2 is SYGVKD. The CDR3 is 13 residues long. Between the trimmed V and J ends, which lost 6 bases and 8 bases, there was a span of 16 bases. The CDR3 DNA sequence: TGTGCCATCAGCGAAAGGGCTTCGGGGGAAGCTTTCTTT. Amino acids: CAISERASGEAFF.

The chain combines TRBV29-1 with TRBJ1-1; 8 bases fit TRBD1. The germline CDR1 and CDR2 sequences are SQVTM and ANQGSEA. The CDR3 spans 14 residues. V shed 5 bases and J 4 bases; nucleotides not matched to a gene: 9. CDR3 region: CSVSQTGASTEAFF. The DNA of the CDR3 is TGCAGCGTTTCCCAGACAGGGGCGAGCACTGAAGCTTTCTTT.

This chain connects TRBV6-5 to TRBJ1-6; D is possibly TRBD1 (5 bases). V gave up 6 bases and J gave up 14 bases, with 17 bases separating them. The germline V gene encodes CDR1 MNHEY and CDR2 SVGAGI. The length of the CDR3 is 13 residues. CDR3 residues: CASSVGQRLALHF. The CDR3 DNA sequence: TGTGCCAGCAGCGTTGGACAAAGGCTGGCCCTCCACTTT.

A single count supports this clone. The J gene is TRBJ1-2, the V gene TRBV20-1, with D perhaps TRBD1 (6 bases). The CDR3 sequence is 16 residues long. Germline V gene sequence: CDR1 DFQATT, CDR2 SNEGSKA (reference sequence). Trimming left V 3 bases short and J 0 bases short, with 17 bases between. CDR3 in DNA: TGCAGTGCTAGTGCAGGACAGCCCGTTTCTAACTATGGCTACACCTTC. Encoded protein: CSASAGQPVSNYGYTF.

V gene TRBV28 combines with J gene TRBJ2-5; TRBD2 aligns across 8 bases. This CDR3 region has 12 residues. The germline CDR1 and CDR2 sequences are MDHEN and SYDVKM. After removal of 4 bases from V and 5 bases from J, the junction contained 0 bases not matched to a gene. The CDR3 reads CASSSSGETQYF. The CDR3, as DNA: TGTGCCAGCAGTTCTAGCGGGGAGACCCAGTACTTC.

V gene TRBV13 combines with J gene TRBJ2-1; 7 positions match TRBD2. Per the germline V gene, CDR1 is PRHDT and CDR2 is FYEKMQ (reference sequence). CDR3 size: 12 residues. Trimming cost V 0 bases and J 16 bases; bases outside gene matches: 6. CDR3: CASSLGGGIIFF. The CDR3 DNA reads TGTGCCAGCAGCTTAGGCGGGGGGATCATTTTCTTC. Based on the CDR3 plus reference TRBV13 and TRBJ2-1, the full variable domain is AAGVIQSPRHLIKEKRETATLKCYPIPRHDTVYWYQQGPGQDPQFLISFYEKMQSDKGSIPDRFSAQQFSDYHSELNMSSLELGDSALYFCASSLGGGIIFFGPGTRLTVL.

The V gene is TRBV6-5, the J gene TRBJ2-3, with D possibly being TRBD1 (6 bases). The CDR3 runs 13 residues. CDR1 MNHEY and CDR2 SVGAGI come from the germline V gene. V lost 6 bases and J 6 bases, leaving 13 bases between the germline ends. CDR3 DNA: TGTGCCAGCAGAACAGGGTTAGAGGATACGCAGTATTTT. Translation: CASRTGLEDTQYF.

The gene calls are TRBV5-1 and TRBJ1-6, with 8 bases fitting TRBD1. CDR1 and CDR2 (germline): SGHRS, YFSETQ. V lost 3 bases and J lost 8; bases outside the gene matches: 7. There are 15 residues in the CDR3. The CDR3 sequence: CASSYRQGTDSPLHF. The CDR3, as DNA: TGCGCCAGCAGCTACCGACAGGGGACAGATTCACCCCTCCACTTT. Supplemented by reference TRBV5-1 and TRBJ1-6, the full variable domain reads KAGVTQTPRYLIKTRGQQVTLSCSPISGHRSVSWYQQTPGQGLQFLFEYFSETQRNKGNFPGRFSGRQFSNSRSEMNVSTLELGDSALYLCASSYRQGTDSPLHFGNGTRLTVT.

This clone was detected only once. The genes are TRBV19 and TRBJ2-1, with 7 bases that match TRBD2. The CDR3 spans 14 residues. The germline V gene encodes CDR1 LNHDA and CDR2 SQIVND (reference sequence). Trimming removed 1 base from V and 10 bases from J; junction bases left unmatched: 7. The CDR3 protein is CASSIVGGTTEQFF. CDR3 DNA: TGTGCCAGTAGTATAGTGGGCGGGACTACGGAGCAGTTCTTC.

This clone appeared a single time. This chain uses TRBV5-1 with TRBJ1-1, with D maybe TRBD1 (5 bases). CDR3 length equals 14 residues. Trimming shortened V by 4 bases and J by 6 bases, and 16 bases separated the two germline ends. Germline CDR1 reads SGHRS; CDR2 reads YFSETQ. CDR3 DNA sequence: TGCGCCAGCAGCCAAGGAGGGACTTCCTCTGAAGCTTTCTTT. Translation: CASSQGGTSSEAFF.

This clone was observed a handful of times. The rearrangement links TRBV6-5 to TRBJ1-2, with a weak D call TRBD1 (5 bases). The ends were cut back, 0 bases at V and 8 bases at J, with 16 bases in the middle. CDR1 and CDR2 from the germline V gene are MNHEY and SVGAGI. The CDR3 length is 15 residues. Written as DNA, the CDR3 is TGTGCCAGCAGTTACTCCCACGGGGCGGGGGGAGGCTACACCTTC. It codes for CASSYSHGAGGGYTF.

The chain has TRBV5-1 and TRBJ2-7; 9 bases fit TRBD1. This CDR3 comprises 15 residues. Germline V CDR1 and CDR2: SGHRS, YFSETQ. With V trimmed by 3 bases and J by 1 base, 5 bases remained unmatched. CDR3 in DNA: TGCGCCAGCAGCTCGAGACAGGGGGAGTCCTACGAGCAGTACTTC. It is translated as CASSSRQGESYEQYF.

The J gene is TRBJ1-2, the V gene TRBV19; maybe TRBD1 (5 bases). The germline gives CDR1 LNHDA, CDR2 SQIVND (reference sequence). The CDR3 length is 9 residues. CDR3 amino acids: CPRTGGYTF. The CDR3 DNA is TGTCCTCGTACAGGTGGCTACACCTTC.

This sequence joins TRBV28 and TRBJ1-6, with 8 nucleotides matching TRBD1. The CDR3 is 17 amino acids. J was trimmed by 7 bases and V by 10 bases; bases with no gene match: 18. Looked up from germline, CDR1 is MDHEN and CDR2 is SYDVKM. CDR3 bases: TGTGCCATCACTCCGGACCGGACAGGGAGGTCGAATTCACCCCTCCACTTT. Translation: CAITPDRTGRSNSPLHF.

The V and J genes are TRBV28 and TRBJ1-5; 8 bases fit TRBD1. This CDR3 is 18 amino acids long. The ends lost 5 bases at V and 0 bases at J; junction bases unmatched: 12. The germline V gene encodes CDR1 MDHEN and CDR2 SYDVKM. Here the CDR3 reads CASSNRDRTILSNQPQHF. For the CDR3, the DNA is TGTGCCAGCAGTAACCGGGACAGGACCATACTTAGCAATCAGCCCCAGCATTTT.

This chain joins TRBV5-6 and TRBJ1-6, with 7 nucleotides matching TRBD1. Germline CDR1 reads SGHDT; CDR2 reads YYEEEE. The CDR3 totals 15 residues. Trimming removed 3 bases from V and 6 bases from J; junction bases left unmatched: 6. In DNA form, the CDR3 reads TGTGCCAGCAGCTCTAACAGGGGTAGTAATTCACCCCTCCACTTT. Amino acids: CASSSNRGSNSPLHF.

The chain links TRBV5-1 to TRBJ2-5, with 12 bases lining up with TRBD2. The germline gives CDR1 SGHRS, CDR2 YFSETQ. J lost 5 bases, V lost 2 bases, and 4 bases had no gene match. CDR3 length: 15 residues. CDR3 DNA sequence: TGCGCCAGCAGCTTCGGGACTAGCGGGTTGGAGACCCAGTACTTC. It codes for CASSFGTSGLETQYF.

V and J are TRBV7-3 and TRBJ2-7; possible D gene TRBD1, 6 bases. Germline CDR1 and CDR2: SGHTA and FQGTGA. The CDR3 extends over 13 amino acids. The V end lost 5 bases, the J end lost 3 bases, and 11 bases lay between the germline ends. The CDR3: CASSQGFGYEQYF. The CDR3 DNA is TGTGCCAGCAGCCAGGGGTTCGGCTACGAGCAGTACTTC.

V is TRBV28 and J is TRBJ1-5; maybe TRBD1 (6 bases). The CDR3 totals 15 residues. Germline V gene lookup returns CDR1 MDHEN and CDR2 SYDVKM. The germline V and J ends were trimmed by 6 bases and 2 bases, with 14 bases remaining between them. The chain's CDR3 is CASSEDSPGNQPQHF. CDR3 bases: TGTGCCAGCAGCGAGGACAGCCCGGGCAATCAGCCCCAGCATTTT.

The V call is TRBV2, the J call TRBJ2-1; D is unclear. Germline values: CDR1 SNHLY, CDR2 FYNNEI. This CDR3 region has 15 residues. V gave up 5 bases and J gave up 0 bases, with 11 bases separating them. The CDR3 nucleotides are TGTGCCAGCAGTTTAGAGCTAAGCTCCTACAATGAGCAGTTCTTC. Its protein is CASSLELSSYNEQFF.

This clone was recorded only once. The CDR3 DNA reads as TGTGCCAGCAGTGCACCTAGCGGTAGAAGCACAGATACGCAGTATTTT. Residues: CASSAPSGRSTDTQYF. The chain couples TRBV2 to TRBJ2-3, with 7 positions matching TRBD2. The V and J ends lost 4 bases and 0 bases, in that order; junction bases with no gene match: 7. The CDR3 is 16 residues long. Germline CDR1 and CDR2: SNHLY and FYNNEI.

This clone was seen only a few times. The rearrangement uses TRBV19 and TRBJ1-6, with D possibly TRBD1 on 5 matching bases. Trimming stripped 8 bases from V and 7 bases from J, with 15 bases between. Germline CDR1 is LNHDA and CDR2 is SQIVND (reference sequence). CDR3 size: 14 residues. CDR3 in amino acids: CASGSTRANSPLHF. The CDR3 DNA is TGTGCCAGTGGCTCGACCAGGGCGAATTCACCCCTCCACTTT.

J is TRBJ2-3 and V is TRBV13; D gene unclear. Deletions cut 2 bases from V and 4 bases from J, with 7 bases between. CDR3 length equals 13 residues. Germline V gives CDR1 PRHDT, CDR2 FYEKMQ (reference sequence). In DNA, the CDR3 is TGTGCCAGCAGCTTATTTATCGCAGATACGCAGTATTTT. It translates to CASSLFIADTQYF.

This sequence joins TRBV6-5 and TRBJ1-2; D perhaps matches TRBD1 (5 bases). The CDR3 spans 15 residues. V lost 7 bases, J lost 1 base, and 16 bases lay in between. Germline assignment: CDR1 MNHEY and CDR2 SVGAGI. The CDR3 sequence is CASKAASGVNYGYTF. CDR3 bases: TGTGCCAGCAAGGCCGCCTCGGGGGTTAACTATGGCTACACCTTC.

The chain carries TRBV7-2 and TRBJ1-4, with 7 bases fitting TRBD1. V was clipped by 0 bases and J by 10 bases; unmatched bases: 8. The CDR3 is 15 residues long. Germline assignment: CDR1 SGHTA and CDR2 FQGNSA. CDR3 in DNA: TGTGCCAGCAGCTTAGCACTCTCTACAGGGGTAAAACTGTTTTTT. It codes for CASSLALSTGVKLFF.

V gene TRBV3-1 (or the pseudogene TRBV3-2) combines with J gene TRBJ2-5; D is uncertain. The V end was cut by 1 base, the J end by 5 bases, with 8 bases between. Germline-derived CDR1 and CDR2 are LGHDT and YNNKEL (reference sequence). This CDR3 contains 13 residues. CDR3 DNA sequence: TGTGCCAGCAGCCAAGGAGGAGCGGAGACCCAGTACTTC. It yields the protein CASSQGGAETQYF.

The CDR3 loop reads CASSLVGTPAYEQYF. The CDR3 bases are TGTGCCAGCAGCTTAGTTGGGACACCTGCCTACGAGCAGTACTTC. The chain couples TRBV5-6 to TRBJ2-7, with D possibly matching TRBD1 (6 bases). V dropped 2 bases and J dropped 2 bases, with 14 bases sitting between them. The CDR3 is 15 amino acids. Germline V gene data show CDR1 as SGHDT and CDR2 as YYEEEE. Full variable domain (missing parts from reference TRBV5-6 and TRBJ2-7): DAGVTQSPTHLIKTRGQQVTLRCSPKSGHDTVSWYQQALGQGPQFIFQYYEEEERQRGNFPDRFSGHQFPNYSSELNVNALLLGDSALYLCASSLVGTPAYEQYFGPGTRLTVT.

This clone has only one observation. The CDR3 sequence: CASSSASGGSSYEQYF. CDR3 nucleotide sequence: TGTGCCAGCAGTTCGGCTAGCGGGGGAAGCTCCTACGAGCAGTACTTC. The chain recombines TRBV6-5 with TRBJ2-7, with 10 bases lining up with TRBD2. The germline gives CDR1 MNHEY, CDR2 SVGAGI. The CDR3 spans 16 residues. V trimming: 4 bases; J trimming: 0 bases; junction bases outside the gene matches: 6.